This TCR beta chain was recovered during a study of blood T cell repertoires in COVID-19. This clone has more than one count but fewer than ten. The same CDR3 arises from other DNA sequences in this sample as well. Profiling relied on immunoSEQ multiplex PCR, and the TCRdb table lists in-frame clones only, not all of them. The sample carries fewer than 250,000 clones, roughly 80% recorded once. This CDR3 region has 14 residues. The V gene's germline CDR1 is SGHNT and CDR2 YYREEE (reference sequence). V gave up 2 bases and J gave up 1 base; unmatched junction bases: 2. This TCR was sampled from a woman aged 70-85 years with acute or convalescent COVID-19. Input material: peripheral blood. This sequence joins TRBV5-4 and TRBJ2-5, with 7 bases that match TRBD1. DNA for the CDR3: TGTGCCAGCAGCTTAGGGACAGCCCAAGAGACCCAGTACTTC. The encoded protein is CASSLGTAQETQYF.